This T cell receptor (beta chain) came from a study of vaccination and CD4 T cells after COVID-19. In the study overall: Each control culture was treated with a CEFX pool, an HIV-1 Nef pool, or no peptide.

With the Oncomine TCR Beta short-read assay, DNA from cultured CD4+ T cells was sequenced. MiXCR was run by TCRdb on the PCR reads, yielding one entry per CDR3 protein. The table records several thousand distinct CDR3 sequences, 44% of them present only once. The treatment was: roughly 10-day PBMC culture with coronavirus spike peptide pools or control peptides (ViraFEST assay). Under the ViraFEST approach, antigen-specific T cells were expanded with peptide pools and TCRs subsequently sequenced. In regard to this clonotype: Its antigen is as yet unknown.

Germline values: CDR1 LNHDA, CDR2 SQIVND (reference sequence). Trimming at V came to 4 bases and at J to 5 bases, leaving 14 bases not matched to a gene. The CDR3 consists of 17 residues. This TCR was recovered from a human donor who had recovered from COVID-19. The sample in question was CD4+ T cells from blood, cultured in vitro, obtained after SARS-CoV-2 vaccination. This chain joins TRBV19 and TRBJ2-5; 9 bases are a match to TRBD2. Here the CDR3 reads CASSNLGLATLAETQYF. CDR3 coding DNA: TGTGCCAGTAGTAACTTGGGACTAGCTACGTTGGCGGAGACCCAGTACTTC.